The present TCR beta chain was sequenced within a study of T cell responses to AZD1222 COVID-19 vaccine. Regarding the study as a whole: Spike-spanning, vaccine-associated CD4 TCRs were dominant at 160-218 and 743-854. All repertoire sampling was performed exclusively after the peak T cell response.

The assay was immunoSEQ multiplex PCR, and TCRdb's table has in-frame clones only and misses some. Of some 170,000 clones in the sample, roughly nine tenths were seen once. About this clone itself: What it binds is not known.

V was clipped by 6 bases and J by 10 bases; unmatched bases: 13. Per germline, CDR1 MDHEN and CDR2 SYDVKM. CDR3 length equals 16 residues. The specimen comprised peripheral blood, sampled on day 0 of MenACWY control vaccination. The source of this sequence is an adult in good health. The rearrangement uses TRBV28 and TRBJ1-4; 11 nucleotides line up with TRBD1. In DNA, the CDR3 is TGTGCCAGCAGCACACCCCGCCCGGGACAGGGGGTAAAACTGTTTTTT. Translated, it gives CASSTPRPGQGVKLFF.